One sample yielded the 21 T cell receptor beta chains listed below, sequenced in a study of T cell responses to AZD1222 COVID-19 vaccine (dated by TCRdb to the early 2020s). Receptor amplification or capture employed the immunoSEQ multiplex PCR assay. As stored in TCRdb, this immuneACCESS dataset retains in-frame rearrangements with V and J assigned. A fraction of the clones does not appear; measured against another copy, unresolved V genes explain less than half of the discrepancy, and the remainder lacks a known reason. The sample yields about 120,000 clones; 80% to 90% were counted once. The ten largest make up 2.4% of the sample. The time point label on this specimen signifies: baseline before first vaccination. The sequencing here drew on peripheral blood, taken on day 0 of AZD1222 vaccination. The receptors were gathered from an adult in good health.

The chain employs TRBV25-1 and TRBJ2-3, with 10 nucleotides matching TRBD1. The CDR3 has 14 residues. After removal of 8 bases from V and 6 bases from J, the junction contained 8 bases not matched to a gene. Germline-derived CDR1 and CDR2 are MGHDK and SYGVNS. The CDR3 DNA sequence: TGTGCCAGCTCCTTAGCGGGACAGGGGGATACGCAGTATTTT. This translates into CASSLAGQGDTQYF.

The chain employs TRBV27 and TRBJ1-3; the match to TRBD1 covers 7 bases. Germline values: CDR1 MNHEY, CDR2 SMNVEV (reference sequence). The trim removed 5 bases at V and 7 bases at J, leaving 14 bases unmatched. There are 16 residues in the CDR3. CDR3 loop: CASSPEGTARRNTIYF. In nucleotides, the CDR3 is TGTGCCAGCAGTCCGGAAGGGACAGCCCGGAGGAACACCATATATTTT.

This clone occurred once. The rearrangement uses TRBV5-1 and TRBJ1-4, with a tentative D call TRBD1 (6 bases). The V end was cut by 1 base, the J end by 6 bases, with 10 bases between. CDR1 is SGHRS, CDR2 YFSETQ, per germline. There are 14 residues in the CDR3. The CDR3 region has the DNA TGCGCCAGCAGCTTGTTACAGGGAGATGAAAAACTGTTTTTT. Amino acid sequence: CASSLLQGDEKLFF.

This clone was seen once. This chain joins TRBV4-2 and TRBJ2-3; a weak D match, TRBD1 (6 bases). The V gene lost 0 bases and the J gene lost 15 bases, with 13 bases spanning the gap. The CDR3 sequence is 12 residues long. Germline-derived CDR1 and CDR2 are LGHNA and YNFKEQ. The CDR3 sequence: CASSQDRADRYF. The CDR3 DNA reads as TGTGCCAGCAGCCAAGATCGAGCGGACAGATATTTT.

The chain recombines TRBV9 with TRBJ2-7; possibly TRBD2 for D (7 bases). V was pared by 1 base and J by 6 bases, with 11 bases between. Germline CDR1 and CDR2: SGDLS and YYNGEE. The CDR3 totals 13 residues. The CDR3 DNA is TGTGCCAGCAGCGTAACAGGGAGGGGCGAGCAGTACTTC. Its translation: CASSVTGRGEQYF.

This chain uses TRBV10-2 with TRBJ1-2; D not resolved. The germline CDR1 and CDR2 sequences are WSHSY and SAAADI. The CDR3 covers 14 residues. V lost 2 bases, J lost 5 bases, and 12 bases lay in between. Here the CDR3 reads CASSEVGNGYGYTF. The CDR3, as DNA: TGCGCCAGCAGTGAGGTGGGGAACGGATATGGCTACACCTTC.

This clone showed up just once. The rearrangement links TRBV7-6 to TRBJ2-1, with 8 nucleotides matching TRBD1. The CDR3 covers 15 residues. J lost 5 bases, V lost 3 bases, and 6 bases had no gene match. Germline assignment: CDR1 SGHVS and CDR2 FNYEAQ. CDR3 in DNA: TGTGCCAGCAGCTTCCAGGGGGCGCGGGACAATGAGCAGTTCTTC. It encodes CASSFQGARDNEQFF.

The V call is TRBV11-2, the J call TRBJ1-2; the D is unclear. Germline loops: CDR1 SGHAT, CDR2 FQNNGV. The CDR3 extends over 11 amino acids. Trimming shortened V by 5 bases and J by 8 bases, and 9 bases separated the two germline ends. CDR3 nucleotides: TGTGCCAGCAGCCCGGAACGAGGCTACACCTTC. This gives the protein CASSPERGYTF.

This clone has only a few counts. V gene TRBV4-1 combines with J gene TRBJ1-2, with a tentative D call TRBD1 (5 bases). There are 16 residues in the CDR3. Between the trimmed V and J ends, which lost 0 bases and 6 bases, there was a span of 17 bases. Germline CDR1 reads MGHRA; CDR2 reads YSYEKL. CDR3 nucleotides: TGCGCCAGCAGCCAAGATCCATCGGGGGGGAGAGATGGCTACACCTTC. Protein: CASSQDPSGGRDGYTF.

This clone turned up a few times. The rearrangement uses TRBV30 and TRBJ1-2, with D tentatively TRBD1 (6 bases). There are 14 residues in the CDR3. The V gene's germline CDR1 is GTSNPN and CDR2 SVGIG (reference sequence). The germline V and J ends were trimmed by 5 bases and 8 bases, with 21 bases remaining between them. The CDR3 region has the DNA TGTGCCTGGTCATTGGGTGGGGGCCTGGGAGGCTACACCTTC. This encodes CAWSLGGGLGGYTF.

The chain links TRBV6-1 to TRBJ2-3, with TRBD2 matching over 13 bases. Germline CDR1 reads MNHNS; CDR2 reads SASEGT. The CDR3 is made up of 17 amino acids. Losses at the gene ends were 2 bases for V and 6 bases for J; bases not matched to a gene: 8. CDR3 residues: CASSETGLAGSMDTQYF. Here the CDR3 DNA reads TGTGCCAGCAGTGAAACGGGACTAGCGGGAAGTATGGATACGCAGTATTTT.

The chain links TRBV2 to TRBJ1-2; 7 nucleotides line up with TRBD1. After removal of 6 bases from V and 5 bases from J, the junction contained 3 bases not matched to a gene. The CDR3 contains 12 residues. Germline-derived CDR1 and CDR2 are SNHLY and FYNNEI. The CDR3 sequence: CASRRDSYGYTF. CDR3 nucleotides: TGTGCCAGCAGACGGGACAGTTATGGCTACACCTTC.

The rearrangement links TRBV6-1 to TRBJ2-2, with D uncertain. The ends were cut back, 1 base at V and 5 bases at J, with 5 bases in the middle. There are 13 residues in the CDR3. Per the germline V gene, CDR1 is MNHNS and CDR2 is SASEGT. This chain's CDR3 is CASSEVGTGELFF. DNA for the CDR3: TGTGCCAGCAGTGAAGTAGGTACCGGGGAGCTGTTTTTT.

V is TRBV6-5 and J is TRBJ2-2; 10 bases map to TRBD1. This CDR3 has 15 amino acids. V was pared by 6 bases and J by 5 bases, with 6 bases of the junction left unmatched. Germline lookup yields CDR1 MNHEY and CDR2 SVGAGI. The CDR3 region has the DNA TGTGCCAGCAGAGAGACAGGGGGCAGGACCGGGGAGCTGTTTTTT. This gives the protein CASRETGGRTGELFF.

The table lists this clone with a count of one. The chain joins TRBV19 to TRBJ2-3; TRBD2 aligns across 14 bases. The trim removed 9 bases at V and 2 bases at J, leaving 13 bases unmatched. This CDR3 is 18 amino acids long. Germline V gene lookup returns CDR1 LNHDA and CDR2 SQIVND (reference sequence). CDR3 bases: TGTGCCAGAGGACAGAGGGGACTAGCGGGGGCCCCCACAGATACGCAGTATTTT. This sequence encodes CARGQRGLAGAPTDTQYF.

The gene calls are TRBV7-8 and TRBJ2-3; D possibly corresponds to TRBD2 (6 bases). In germline, CDR1 is SGHVS, CDR2 FQNEAQ. CDR3 size: 16 residues. V was trimmed by 2 bases and J by 0 bases, leaving 12 bases between them. The CDR3 DNA is TGTGCCAGCAGCTTACGGCGGGCGGGGAGCACAGATACGCAGTATTTT. Its translation is CASSLRRAGSTDTQYF. Combining the CDR3 with reference TRBV7-8 and TRBJ2-3 gives the whole variable domain GAGVSQSPRYKVAKRGQDVALRCDPISGHVSLFWYQQALGQGPEFLTYFQNEAQLDKSGLPSDRFFAERPEGSVSTLKIQRTQQEDSAVYLCASSLRRAGSTDTQYFGPGTRLTVL.

This clone was observed a handful of times. The chain employs TRBV19 and TRBJ1-3; 8 positions agree with TRBD1. Germline V gene sequence: CDR1 LNHDA, CDR2 SQIVND (reference sequence). This CDR3 region has 17 residues. Trimming at V came to 7 bases and at J to 2 bases, leaving 13 bases not matched to a gene. Here the CDR3 reads CASTGTGVRVTGNTIYF. CDR3 bases: TGTGCCAGTACCGGGACAGGAGTCCGCGTCACTGGAAACACCATATATTTT.

The chain employs TRBV25-1 and TRBJ2-2; D is unclear. The CDR3 consists of 10 residues. The germline V gene encodes CDR1 MGHDK and CDR2 SYGVNS. Trimming took off 5 bases at V and 7 bases at J, with 2 bases between the two ends. The CDR3 bases are TGTGCCAGCAGTCACGGGGAGCTGTTTTTT. Its protein is CASSHGELFF.

Of note for this clone: This sample also contains other DNA sequences that code for the same CDR3. This chain joins TRBV28 and TRBJ2-7, with D unresolved. V gave up 2 bases and J gave up 2 bases, with 1 base separating them. CDR3 length: 11 residues. CDR1 is MDHEN, CDR2 SYDVKM, per germline. CDR3 amino acids: CASSLPYEQYF. In nucleotides, the CDR3 is TGTGCCAGCAGTTTACCCTACGAGCAGTACTTC.

This rearrangement joins TRBV10-3 to TRBJ2-3; no definite D call. The CDR3 loop spans 12 amino acids. Germline CDR1 ENHRY, CDR2 SYGVKD. Trimming took off 3 bases at V and 4 bases at J, with 5 bases between the two ends. CDR3 bases: TGTGCCATCAGTGACTTGCCAGATACGCAGTATTTT. Protein product: CAISDLPDTQYF.

The V and J genes are TRBV9 and TRBJ1-4, with unresolved D. Germline V lookup: CDR1 SGDLS, CDR2 YYNGEE. Deletions cut 3 bases from V and 0 bases from J, with 12 bases between. The CDR3 contains 16 residues. The CDR3 coding sequence is TGTGCCAGCAGCGCCGATCCCCGGACAACTAATGAAAAACTGTTTTTT. Its translation is CASSADPRTTNEKLFF.